The 25 T cell receptor beta chains below were found in one sample sequenced in a study of cytomegalovirus exposure and HLA in healthy donors. PCR amplification relied on 60 Vbeta primers (plus 13 Jbeta primers). Repertoires were generated with immunoSEQ multiplex PCR, while TCRdb's copy carries only in-frame clones and drops some. The table records about 190,000 clones, 84% of them present only once. The sequenced sample was PBMCs. The receptors were sampled from a boy younger than 18 in good health and CMV-seronegative.

This clone has more than one count but fewer than ten. This sequence joins TRBV5-4 and TRBJ2-7; 8 bases map to TRBD2. This CDR3 is 16 amino acids long. CDR1 is SGHNT and CDR2 is YYREEE in the germline V gene (reference sequence). V was pared by 4 bases and J by 2 bases, with 11 bases of the junction left unmatched. CDR3 nucleotide sequence: TGTGCCAGCAGCCCCGGGGGGGGACCAGCAACCTACGAGCAGTACTTC. This codes for CASSPGGGPATYEQYF.

The chain couples TRBV7-9 to TRBJ1-3; 7 bases line up with TRBD1. The CDR3 consists of 17 residues. V lost 1 base to trimming and J lost 2 bases; unmatched junction nucleotides: 8. CDR1 and CDR2 (germline): SEHNR, FQNEAQ (reference sequence). CDR3 nucleotide sequence: TGTGCCAGCAGCTTAGATAATCAGGGGGGAACTGGAAACACCATATATTTT. It specifies CASSLDNQGGTGNTIYF. The complete variable domain, with remaining parts taken from reference TRBV7-9 and TRBJ1-3, reads DTGVSQNPRHKITKRGQNVTFRCDPISEHNRLYWYRQTLGQGPEFLTYFQNEAQLEKSRLLSDRFSAERPKGSFSTLEIQRTEQGDSAMYLCASSLDNQGGTGNTIYFGEGSWLTVV.

V and J are TRBV5-1 and TRBJ2-7, with TRBD2 as a possible D gene (6 bases). Germline assignment: CDR1 SGHRS and CDR2 YFSETQ. Deletions cut 6 bases from V and 0 bases from J, with 7 bases between. CDR3 length equals 12 residues. The CDR3 loop is CASTGSSYEQYF. The CDR3 DNA sequence: TGCGCCAGCACCGGGAGCTCCTACGAGCAGTACTTC.

The rearrangement links TRBV29-1 to TRBJ2-2, with 9 bases fitting TRBD1. Germline V gene sequence: CDR1 SQVTM, CDR2 ANQGSEA. The ends lost 5 bases at V and 6 bases at J; junction bases unmatched: 7. There are 14 residues in the CDR3. CDR3 DNA sequence: TGCAGCGTTTCTGGGACAGGGTGGGCCGGGGAGCTGTTTTTT. Its translation: CSVSGTGWAGELFF.

V and J are TRBV27 and TRBJ1-1; TRBD1 matches 9 bases. Losses at the gene ends were 5 bases for V and 1 base for J; bases not matched to a gene: 8. The germline gives CDR1 MNHEY, CDR2 SMNVEV (reference sequence). The CDR3 contains 16 residues. The CDR3 bases are TGTGCCAGCAGTCTGGGGACAGGGCCCCCGAACACTGAAGCTTTCTTT. It yields the protein CASSLGTGPPNTEAFF.

Note on this clone: The sample has other DNA sequences that encode this CDR3 too. As DNA, the CDR3 is TGTGCCAGCTCACCGGGACAGGGGGCTTACGAGCAGTACTTC. Protein sequence: CASSPGQGAYEQYF. The rearrangement joins TRBV18 to TRBJ2-7; 12 bases line up with TRBD1. V lost 3 bases, J lost 4 bases, and 1 base stayed unmatched. The CDR3 length is 14 residues. Germline V gene lookup returns CDR1 KGHSH and CDR2 LQKENI.

This clone showed up just once. The chain joins TRBV6-1 to TRBJ2-5, with a weak D call TRBD1 (6 bases). With the DNA end fitting TRBJ2-7 better, the J assignment may be wrong. Germline V gene data show CDR1 as MNHNS and CDR2 as SASEGT. The CDR3 length is 13 residues. In DNA form, the CDR3 reads TGTGCCAGCAATTACCAGGGGACCTACGAGCAGTACTTC. Residues: CASNYQGTYEQYF.

The chain links TRBV5-1 to TRBJ2-7; 10 bases fit TRBD2. The V and J ends lost 2 bases and 0 bases, in that order; junction bases with no gene match: 5. Germline values: CDR1 SGHRS, CDR2 YFSETQ. The CDR3 covers 16 residues. In DNA, the CDR3 is TGCGCCAGCAGCTTAGTACTAGCGGGACCCTCCTACGAGCAGTACTTC. Translation gives CASSLVLAGPSYEQYF.

The chain recombines TRBV28 with TRBJ1-1, with TRBD1 as a possible D gene (6 bases). CDR3 length: 14 residues. The V gene's germline CDR1 is MDHEN and CDR2 SYDVKM. Between the trimmed V and J ends, which lost 8 bases and 4 bases, there was a span of 17 bases. The CDR3 sequence: CASHSTGRSTEAFF. The CDR3 coding sequence is TGTGCCAGCCATTCGACAGGACGGAGCACTGAAGCTTTCTTT.

V usage is TRBV18 and J usage is TRBJ2-3; D is ambiguous. The CDR3 length is 13 residues. The germline V gene has CDR1 KGHSH and CDR2 LQKENI. The V and J ends lost 3 bases and 5 bases respectively, with 9 bases between them. In DNA form, the CDR3 reads TGTGCCAGCTCACCCCTCTCCCGAGATACGCAGTATTTT. It specifies CASSPLSRDTQYF.

CDR3 bases: TGTGCCAGCAGCTTAGGGGGGGTCTACGAGCAGTACTTC. It encodes CASSLGGVYEQYF. V usage is TRBV7-6 and J usage is TRBJ2-7; D possibly corresponds to TRBD2 (6 bases). Germline V gene data show CDR1 as SGHVS and CDR2 as FNYEAQ. With 1 base removed from V and 3 bases from J, the gap between germline ends came to 7 bases. The CDR3 extends over 13 amino acids.

The rearrangement joins TRBV6-1 to TRBJ2-3; 8 bases match TRBD1. Germline loops: CDR1 MNHNS, CDR2 SASEGT. Germline trimming cut 8 bases from V and 4 bases from J; bases unmatched to any gene: 8. CDR3 length: 14 residues. CDR3 amino acids: CASPGQDRPDTQYF. CDR3 coding DNA: TGTGCCAGCCCGGGACAGGATCGCCCAGATACGCAGTATTTT.

This clone was observed a handful of times. V usage is TRBV5-1 and J usage is TRBJ2-7; TRBD1 matches 12 bases. Germline trimming cut 4 bases from V and 5 bases from J; bases unmatched to any gene: 7. The CDR3 has 15 amino acids. The germline V gene has CDR1 SGHRS and CDR2 YFSETQ. CDR3 loop: CASSNRDRGHHEQYF. As DNA, the CDR3 is TGCGCCAGCAGCAACCGGGACAGGGGGCACCACGAGCAGTACTTC.

This clone turned up a few times. J is TRBJ1-4 and V is TRBV29-1; D is unclear. V lost 4 bases to trimming and J lost 8 bases, with 17 bases between them. Germline V gives CDR1 SQVTM, CDR2 ANQGSEA. This CDR3 has 14 amino acids. Here the CDR3 reads CSVVQRGPLEKLFF. The CDR3 coding sequence is TGCAGCGTTGTACAGAGAGGGCCTCTGGAAAAACTGTTTTTT.

The chain recombines TRBV5-8 with TRBJ2-3; TRBD1 agrees at 12 bases. This CDR3 comprises 16 residues. With V trimmed by 0 bases and J by 5 bases, 4 bases remained unmatched. Germline V lookup: CDR1 SGHTS, CDR2 YDEGEE. The CDR3 region has the DNA TGTGCCAGCAGCTTGGTGGGACAGGGGGCAGGAGATACGCAGTATTTT. It encodes CASSLVGQGAGDTQYF.

The chain combines TRBV4-3 with TRBJ2-1; no clear D gene. Germline CDR1 reads LGHNA; CDR2 reads YSLEER. The CDR3 has 11 amino acids. Trimming pared 2 bases from V and 7 bases from J, leaving 3 bases between. The CDR3 sequence is CASSQTNEQFF. The CDR3 DNA reads TGCGCCAGCAGCCAAACTAATGAGCAGTTCTTC.

The chain joins TRBV5-3 to TRBJ2-1, with TRBD2 matching over 10 bases. TRBV5-3 is an ORF, and what it does is uncertain. The V segment lost 1 base and the J segment 9 bases; nucleotides outside the gene matches: 4. There are 14 residues in the CDR3. This CDR3 reads CARSLKLAGSEQFF. DNA of the CDR3: TGTGCCAGAAGCTTGAAACTAGCGGGGAGTGAGCAGTTCTTC.

Here the CDR3 DNA reads TGTGCCAGCCGGGACAGGGTGTCCTTTGAGCAGTTCTTC. It specifies CASRDRVSFEQFF. The gene calls are TRBV19 and TRBJ2-1, with TRBD1 identical over 9 bases. V gave up 9 bases and J gave up 9 bases; unmatched junction bases: 9. The CDR3 consists of 13 residues. Germline V gene data show CDR1 as LNHDA and CDR2 as SQIVND (reference sequence).

The chain is built from TRBV27 and TRBJ2-3; 9 bases map to TRBD1. The V gene's germline CDR1 is MNHEY and CDR2 SMNVEV (reference sequence). This CDR3 has 15 amino acids. V was pared by 4 bases and J by 6 bases, with 8 bases of the junction left unmatched. In DNA form, the CDR3 reads TGTGCCAGCAGTTGGGAGGGGACAGGGAGGGATACGCAGTATTTT. This encodes CASSWEGTGRDTQYF.

This clone turned up a few times. This sequence joins TRBV27 and TRBJ1-1; a weak D match, TRBD1 (5 bases). Trimming cost V 7 bases and J 4 bases, with 10 bases left between them. CDR3 length: 12 residues. Per germline, CDR1 MNHEY and CDR2 SMNVEV (reference sequence). CDR3 nucleotides: TGTGCCAGCAACGGGGGGTCCACTGAAGCTTTCTTT. It specifies CASNGGSTEAFF.

The CDR3 sequence is CASSYSGTEVQETQYF. CDR3 in DNA: TGTGCCAGCAGTTACTCCGGGACAGAAGTCCAAGAGACCCAGTACTTC. The J gene is TRBJ2-5, the V gene TRBV6-5; 7 nucleotides agree with TRBD1. V shed 0 bases and J 1 base; nucleotides not matched to a gene: 5. There are 16 residues in the CDR3. CDR1 and CDR2 from the germline V gene are MNHEY and SVGAGI.

The rearrangement uses TRBV5-8 and TRBJ1-1, with 8 bases matching TRBD1. The trim removed 10 bases at V and 3 bases at J, leaving 11 bases unmatched. The length of the CDR3 is 14 residues. Germline assignment: CDR1 SGHTS and CDR2 YDEGEE. The CDR3 DNA is TGTGCCGGACCCTACAGGGGGAAGGACACTGAAGCTTTCTTT. Amino acid sequence: CAGPYRGKDTEAFF.

The gene calls are TRBV7-8 and TRBJ2-7; a possible D gene is TRBD1 (5 bases). The V gene lost 0 bases and the J gene lost 0 bases, with 12 bases spanning the gap. CDR1 is SGHVS and CDR2 is FQNEAQ in the germline V gene. This CDR3 has 16 amino acids. In nucleotides, the CDR3 is TGTGCCAGCAGCTTAGCGGTGACTGACAGCTCCTACGAGCAGTACTTC. Translation: CASSLAVTDSSYEQYF. Complete variable domain (other parts from reference TRBV7-8 and TRBJ2-7): GAGVSQSPRYKVAKRGQDVALRCDPISGHVSLFWYQQALGQGPEFLTYFQNEAQLDKSGLPSDRFFAERPEGSVSTLKIQRTQQEDSAVYLCASSLAVTDSSYEQYFGPGTRLTVT.

The J gene is TRBJ1-5, the V gene TRBV10-3; the D is unclear. This CDR3 spans 14 amino acids. The V end lost 1 base, the J end lost 8 bases, and 12 bases lay between the germline ends. In germline, CDR1 is ENHRY, CDR2 SYGVKD. The CDR3, as DNA: TGTGCCATCAGTGAGTACCAACCGGGGAAGCCCCAGCATTTT. Translation: CAISEYQPGKPQHF.

V usage is TRBV6-7 and J usage is TRBJ2-7; D perhaps matches TRBD2 (5 bases). TRBV6-7 is marked as an open reading frame, function uncertain. This CDR3 spans 12 amino acids. Deletions cut 6 bases from V and 5 bases from J, with 11 bases between. CDR3 in DNA: TGTGCCAGCAGCGAGGGAAAAGACGAGCAGTACTTC. It yields the protein CASSEGKDEQYF.